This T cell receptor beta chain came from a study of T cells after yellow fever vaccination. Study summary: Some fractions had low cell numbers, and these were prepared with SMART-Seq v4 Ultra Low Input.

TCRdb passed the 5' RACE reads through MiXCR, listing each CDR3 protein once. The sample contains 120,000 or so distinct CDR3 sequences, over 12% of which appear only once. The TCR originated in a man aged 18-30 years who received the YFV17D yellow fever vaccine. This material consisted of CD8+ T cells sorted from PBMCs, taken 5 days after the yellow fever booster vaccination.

CDR3 loop: CASSSLGQNIQYF. CDR3 DNA: TGTGCCAGCAGCTCCTTGGGACAAAACATTCAGTACTTC. This chain uses TRBV7-9 with TRBJ2-4; either TRBD1 or TRBD2 may supply D (5 bases each). The germline CDR1 and CDR2 sequences are SEHNR and FQNEAQ (reference sequence). The CDR3 sequence is 13 residues long. The germline V and J ends were trimmed by 4 bases and 5 bases, with 9 bases remaining between them. Complete variable domain (other parts from reference TRBV7-9 and TRBJ2-4): DTGVSQNPRHKITKRGQNVTFRCDPISEHNRLYWYRQTLGQGPEFLTYFQNEAQLEKSRLLSDRFSAERPKGSFSTLEIQRTEQGDSAMYLCASSSLGQNIQYFGAGTRLSVL.